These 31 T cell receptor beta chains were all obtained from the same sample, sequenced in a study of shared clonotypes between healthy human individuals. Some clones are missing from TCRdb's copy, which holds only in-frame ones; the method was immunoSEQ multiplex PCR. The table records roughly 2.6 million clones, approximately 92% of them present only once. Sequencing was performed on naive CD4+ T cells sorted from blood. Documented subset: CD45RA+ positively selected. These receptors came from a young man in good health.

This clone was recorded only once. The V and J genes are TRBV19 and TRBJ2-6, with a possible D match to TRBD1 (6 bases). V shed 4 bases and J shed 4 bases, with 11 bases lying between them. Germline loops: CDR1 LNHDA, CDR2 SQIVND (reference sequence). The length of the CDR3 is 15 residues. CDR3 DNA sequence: TGTGCCAGTAGTACCCGACAGGAGGGGGCCAACGTCCTGACTTTC. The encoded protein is CASSTRQEGANVLTF.

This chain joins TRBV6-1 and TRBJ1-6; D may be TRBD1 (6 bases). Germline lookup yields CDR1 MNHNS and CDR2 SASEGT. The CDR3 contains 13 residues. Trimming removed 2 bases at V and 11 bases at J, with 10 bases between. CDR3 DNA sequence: TGTGCCAGCAGTGAAATTGACAGGACACCCCTCCACTTT. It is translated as CASSEIDRTPLHF.

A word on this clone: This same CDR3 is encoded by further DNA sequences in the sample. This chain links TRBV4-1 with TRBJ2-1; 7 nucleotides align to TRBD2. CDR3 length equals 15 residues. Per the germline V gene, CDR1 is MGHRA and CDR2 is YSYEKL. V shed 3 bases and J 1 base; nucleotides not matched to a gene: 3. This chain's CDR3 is CASSQSSGSYNEQFF. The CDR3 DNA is TGCGCCAGCAGCCAGTCTAGCGGTTCCTACAATGAGCAGTTCTTC.

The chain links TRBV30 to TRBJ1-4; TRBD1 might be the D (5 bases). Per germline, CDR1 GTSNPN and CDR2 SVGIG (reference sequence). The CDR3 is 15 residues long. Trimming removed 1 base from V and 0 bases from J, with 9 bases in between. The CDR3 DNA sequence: TGTGCCTGGAGTGCCTCGACAGCAACTAATGAAAAACTGTTTTTT. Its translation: CAWSASTATNEKLFF. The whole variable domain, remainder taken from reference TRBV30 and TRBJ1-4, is SQTIHQWPATLVQPVGSPLSLECTVEGTSNPNLYWYRQAAGRGLQLLFYSVGIGQISSEVPQNLSASRPQDRQFILSSKKLLLSDSGFYLCAWSASTATNEKLFFGSGTQLSVL.

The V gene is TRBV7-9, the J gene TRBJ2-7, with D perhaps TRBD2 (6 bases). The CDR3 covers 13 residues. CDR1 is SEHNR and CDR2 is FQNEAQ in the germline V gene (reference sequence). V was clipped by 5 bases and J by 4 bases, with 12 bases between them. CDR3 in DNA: TGTGCCAGCAGCGTGGGGGGAGAGTACGAGCAGTACTTC. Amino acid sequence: CASSVGGEYEQYF.

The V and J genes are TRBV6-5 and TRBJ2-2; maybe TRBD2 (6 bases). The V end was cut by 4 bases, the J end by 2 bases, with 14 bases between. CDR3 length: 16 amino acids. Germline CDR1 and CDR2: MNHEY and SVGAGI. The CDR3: CASSSAWGVNTGELFF. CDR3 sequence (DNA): TGTGCCAGCAGTTCCGCTTGGGGGGTTAACACCGGGGAGCTGTTTTTT.

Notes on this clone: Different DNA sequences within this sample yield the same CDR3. The CDR3 protein is CASSSGGTQETQYF. In DNA form, the CDR3 reads TGTGCCAGCAGCTCCGGGGGGACACAAGAGACCCAGTACTTC. V usage is TRBV9 and J usage is TRBJ2-5; tentative D call: TRBD2 (7 bases). Trimming shortened V by 4 bases and J by 2 bases, and 12 bases separated the two germline ends. CDR1 SGDLS and CDR2 YYNGEE come from the germline V gene. The CDR3 runs to 14 residues.

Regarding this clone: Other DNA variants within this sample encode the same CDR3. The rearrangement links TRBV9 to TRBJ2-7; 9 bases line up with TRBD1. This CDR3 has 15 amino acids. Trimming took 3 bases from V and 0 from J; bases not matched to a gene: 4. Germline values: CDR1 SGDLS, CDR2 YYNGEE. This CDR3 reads CASSGGTGPSYEQYF. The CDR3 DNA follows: TGTGCCAGCAGCGGGGGGACAGGGCCCTCCTACGAGCAGTACTTC. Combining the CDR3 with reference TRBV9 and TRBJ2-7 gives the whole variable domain DSGVTQTPKHLITATGQRVTLRCSPRSGDLSVYWYQQSLDQGLQFLIQYYNGEERAKGNILERFSAQQFPDLHSELNLSSLELGDSALYFCASSGGTGPSYEQYFGPGTRLTVT.

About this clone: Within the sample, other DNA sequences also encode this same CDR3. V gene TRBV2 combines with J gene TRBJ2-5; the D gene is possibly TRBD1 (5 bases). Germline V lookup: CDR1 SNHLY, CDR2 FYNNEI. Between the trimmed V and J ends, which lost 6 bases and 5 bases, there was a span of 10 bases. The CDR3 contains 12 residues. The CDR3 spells CASSAQGETQYF. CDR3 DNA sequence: TGTGCCAGCAGCGCGCAGGGTGAGACCCAGTACTTC.

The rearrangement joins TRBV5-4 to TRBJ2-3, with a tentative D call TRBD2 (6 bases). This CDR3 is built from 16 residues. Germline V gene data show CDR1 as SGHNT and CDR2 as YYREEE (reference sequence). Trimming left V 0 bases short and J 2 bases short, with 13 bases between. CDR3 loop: CASSLVRGRDTDTQYF. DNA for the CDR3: TGTGCCAGCAGCTTGGTGCGGGGAAGGGACACAGATACGCAGTATTTT.

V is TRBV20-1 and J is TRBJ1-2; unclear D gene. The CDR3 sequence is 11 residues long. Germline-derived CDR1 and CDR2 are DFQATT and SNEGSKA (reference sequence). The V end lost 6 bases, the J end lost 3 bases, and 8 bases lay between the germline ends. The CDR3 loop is CSAIVDYGYTF. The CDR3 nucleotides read TGCAGTGCAATAGTAGACTATGGCTACACCTTC.

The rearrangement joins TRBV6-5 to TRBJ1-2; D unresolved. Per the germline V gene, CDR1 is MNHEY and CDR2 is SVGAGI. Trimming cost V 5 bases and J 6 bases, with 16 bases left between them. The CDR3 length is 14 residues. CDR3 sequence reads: CASSRIVDVDGYTF. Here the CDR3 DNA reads TGTGCCAGCAGTCGAATTGTGGATGTGGATGGCTACACCTTC.

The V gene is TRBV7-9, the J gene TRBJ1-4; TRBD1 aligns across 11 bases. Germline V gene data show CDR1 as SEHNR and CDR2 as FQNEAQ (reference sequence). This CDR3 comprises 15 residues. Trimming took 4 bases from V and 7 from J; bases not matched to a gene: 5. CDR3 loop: CASSSTGTGGEKLFF. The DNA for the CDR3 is TGTGCCAGCAGCTCCACCGGGACAGGGGGTGAAAAACTGTTTTTT.

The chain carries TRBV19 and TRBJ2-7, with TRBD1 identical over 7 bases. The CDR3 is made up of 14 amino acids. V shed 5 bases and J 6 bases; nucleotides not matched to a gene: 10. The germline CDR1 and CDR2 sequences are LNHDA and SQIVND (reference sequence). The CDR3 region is CASSQTGKRLEQYF. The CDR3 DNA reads TGTGCCAGTAGTCAGACAGGGAAACGACTCGAGCAGTACTTC.

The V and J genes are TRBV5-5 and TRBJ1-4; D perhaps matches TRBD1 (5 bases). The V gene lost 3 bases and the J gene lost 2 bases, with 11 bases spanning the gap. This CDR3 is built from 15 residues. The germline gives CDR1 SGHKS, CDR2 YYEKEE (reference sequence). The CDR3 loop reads CASSWGDLTNEKLFF. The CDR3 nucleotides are TGTGCCAGCAGCTGGGGGGACCTGACTAATGAAAAACTGTTTTTT.

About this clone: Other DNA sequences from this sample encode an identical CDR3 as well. CDR3 sequence reads: CASSLGQGVYGYTF. In DNA, the CDR3 is TGCGCCAGCAGCTTGGGGCAGGGGGTCTATGGCTACACCTTC. The rearrangement links TRBV5-1 to TRBJ1-2; TRBD1 agrees at 7 bases. The V gene end was trimmed by 0 bases and the J gene end by 4 bases; junction bases not matched to a gene: 3. The CDR3 consists of 14 residues. Germline lookup yields CDR1 SGHRS and CDR2 YFSETQ.

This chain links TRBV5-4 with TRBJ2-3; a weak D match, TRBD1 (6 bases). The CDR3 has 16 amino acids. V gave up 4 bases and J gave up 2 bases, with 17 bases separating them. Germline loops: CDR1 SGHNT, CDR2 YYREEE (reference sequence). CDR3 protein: CASSPSPGQITDTQYF. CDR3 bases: TGTGCCAGCAGCCCGTCTCCGGGACAAATCACAGATACGCAGTATTTT.

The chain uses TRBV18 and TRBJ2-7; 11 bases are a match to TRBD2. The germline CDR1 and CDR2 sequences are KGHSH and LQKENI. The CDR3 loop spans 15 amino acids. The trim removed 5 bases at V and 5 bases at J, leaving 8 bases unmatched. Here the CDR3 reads CASSSLAGVWNEQYF. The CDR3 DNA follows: TGTGCCAGCTCATCACTAGCGGGAGTTTGGAACGAGCAGTACTTC.

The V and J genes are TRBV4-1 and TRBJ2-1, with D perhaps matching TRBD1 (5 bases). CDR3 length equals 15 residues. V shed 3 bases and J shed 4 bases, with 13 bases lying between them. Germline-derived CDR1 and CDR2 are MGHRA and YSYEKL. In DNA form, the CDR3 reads TGCGCCAGCAGCCATGAAGACAGACCTTACAATGAGCAGTTCTTC. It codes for CASSHEDRPYNEQFF.

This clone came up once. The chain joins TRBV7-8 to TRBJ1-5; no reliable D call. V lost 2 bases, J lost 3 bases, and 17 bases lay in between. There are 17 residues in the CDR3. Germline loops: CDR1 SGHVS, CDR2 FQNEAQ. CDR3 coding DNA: TGTGCCAGCAGCTTAAACTTCGGGATCCAGGACAATCAGCCCCAGCATTTT. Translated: CASSLNFGIQDNQPQHF.

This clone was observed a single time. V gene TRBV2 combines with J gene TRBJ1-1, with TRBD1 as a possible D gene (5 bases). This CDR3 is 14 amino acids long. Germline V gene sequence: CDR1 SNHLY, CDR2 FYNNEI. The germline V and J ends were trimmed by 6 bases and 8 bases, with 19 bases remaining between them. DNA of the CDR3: TGTGCCAGCAGGCCCGACAGATTGGGCCGAGAAGCTTTCTTT. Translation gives CASRPDRLGREAFF.

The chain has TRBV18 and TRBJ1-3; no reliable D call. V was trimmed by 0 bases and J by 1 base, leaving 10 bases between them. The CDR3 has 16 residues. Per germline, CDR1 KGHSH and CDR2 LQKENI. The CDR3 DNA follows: TGTGCCAGCTCACCACCGCGACGGGGTTCTGGAAACACCATATATTTT. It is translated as CASSPPRRGSGNTIYF.

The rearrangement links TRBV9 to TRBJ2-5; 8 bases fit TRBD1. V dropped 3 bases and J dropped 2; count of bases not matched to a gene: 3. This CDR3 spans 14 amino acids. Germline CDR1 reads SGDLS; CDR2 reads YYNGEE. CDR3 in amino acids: CASSGTGIQETQYF. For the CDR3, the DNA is TGTGCCAGCAGCGGGACAGGGATACAAGAGACCCAGTACTTC.

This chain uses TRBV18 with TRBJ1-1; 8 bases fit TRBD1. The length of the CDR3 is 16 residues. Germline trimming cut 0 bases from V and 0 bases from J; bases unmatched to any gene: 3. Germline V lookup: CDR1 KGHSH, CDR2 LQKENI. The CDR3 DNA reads TGTGCCAGCTCACCACCGGCAGGGGGCCTGAACACTGAAGCTTTCTTT. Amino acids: CASSPPAGGLNTEAFF.

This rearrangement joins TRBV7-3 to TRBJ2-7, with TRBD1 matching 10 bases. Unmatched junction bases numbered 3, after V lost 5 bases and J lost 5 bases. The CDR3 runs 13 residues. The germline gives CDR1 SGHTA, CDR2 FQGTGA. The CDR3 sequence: CASSRGTGDEQYF. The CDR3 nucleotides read TGTGCCAGCAGCCGAGGGACAGGGGACGAGCAGTACTTC. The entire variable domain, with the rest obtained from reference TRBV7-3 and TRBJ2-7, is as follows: GAGVSQTPSNKVTEKGKYVELRCDPISGHTALYWYRQSLGQGPEFLIYFQGTGAADDSGLPNDRFFAVRPEGSVSTLKIQRTERGDSAVYLCASSRGTGDEQYFGPGTRLTVT.

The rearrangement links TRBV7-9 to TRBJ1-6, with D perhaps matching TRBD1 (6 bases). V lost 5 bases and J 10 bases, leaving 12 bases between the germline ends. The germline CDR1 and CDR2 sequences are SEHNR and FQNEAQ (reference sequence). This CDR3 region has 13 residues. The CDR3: CASSGRQESPLHF. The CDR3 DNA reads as TGTGCCAGCAGCGGGAGACAGGAGTCACCCCTCCACTTT.

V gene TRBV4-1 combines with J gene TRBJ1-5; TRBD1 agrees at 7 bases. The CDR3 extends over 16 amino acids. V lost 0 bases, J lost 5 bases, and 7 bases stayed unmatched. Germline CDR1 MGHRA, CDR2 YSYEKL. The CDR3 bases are TGCGCCAGCAGCCAAGAGGGTGGAGGGGGCGATCAGCCCCAGCATTTT. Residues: CASSQEGGGGDQPQHF.

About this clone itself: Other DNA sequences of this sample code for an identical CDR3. CDR3 sequence: CASSRGDEQYF. Here the CDR3 DNA reads TGTGCCAGCAGTAGAGGGGACGAGCAGTACTTC. The V gene is TRBV6-6, the J gene TRBJ2-7; TRBD1 or TRBD2 may be the D gene (5 bases each). V lost 5 bases and J 5 bases, leaving 7 bases between the germline ends. Looked up from germline, CDR1 is MNHNY and CDR2 is SVGAGI (reference sequence). CDR3 length: 11 residues.

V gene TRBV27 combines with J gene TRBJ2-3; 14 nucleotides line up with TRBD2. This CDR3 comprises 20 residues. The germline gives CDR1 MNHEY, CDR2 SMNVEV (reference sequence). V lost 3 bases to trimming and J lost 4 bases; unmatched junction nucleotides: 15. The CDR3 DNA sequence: TGTGCCAGCAGTTTCATGAGGACTAGCGGGAGGAGGGTCCAAGCAGATACGCAGTATTTT. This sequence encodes CASSFMRTSGRRVQADTQYF.

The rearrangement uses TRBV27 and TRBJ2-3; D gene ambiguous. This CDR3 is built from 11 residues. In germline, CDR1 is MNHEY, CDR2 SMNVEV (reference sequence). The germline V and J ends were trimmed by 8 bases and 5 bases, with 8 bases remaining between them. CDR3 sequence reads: CASRFVDTQYF. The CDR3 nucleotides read TGTGCCAGCCGGTTCGTAGATACGCAGTATTTT.

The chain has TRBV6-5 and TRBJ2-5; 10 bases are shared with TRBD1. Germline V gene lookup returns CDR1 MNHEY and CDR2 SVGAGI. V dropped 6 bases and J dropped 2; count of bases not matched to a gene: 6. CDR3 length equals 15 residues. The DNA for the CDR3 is TGTGCCAGCAGACGACAGGGGGCTGTTCAAGAGACCCAGTACTTC. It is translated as CASRRQGAVQETQYF.